This section outlines one T cell receptor (beta chain) sequence together with its context. The data are from a study of blood T cell repertoires in COVID-19. Study details: Researchers got acute and convalescent COVID-19 samples from the United States, Italy and Spain. The cDNA or gDNA used as material had been derived from T cells, B-cell-depleted T cells, or PBMCs.

Methods used by the authors: It was from reference gene primer amplification that nucleated cell counts were estimated. TCRdb's copy holds only in-frame clones and misses some; the assay was immunoSEQ multiplex PCR. V and J calls and clone size are as listed in that table; D and trimming were resolved from the DNA. The table lists roughly 80,000 clones, about 83% of them singletons. With 2 bases clipped from V and 2 bases from J, the junction kept 3 bases outside the gene matches. The germline CDR1 and CDR2 sequences are MNHNY and SVGAGI (reference sequence). CDR3 length: 16 amino acids. Sequenced material: peripheral blood. The J gene is TRBJ2-3, the V gene TRBV6-6; TRBD2 agrees at 11 bases. The receptor's source is a woman of 80 years or more with acute or convalescent COVID-19. CDR3 coding DNA: TGTGCCAGCAGTTACCAGACTAGCGGGGTCACAGATACGCAGTATTTT. The encoded protein is CASSYQTSGVTDTQYF.